These 4 T cell receptor beta chains came from one sample sequenced in a study of blood T cell repertoires in COVID-19. Profiling relied on immunoSEQ multiplex PCR, and the TCRdb table lists in-frame clones only, not all of them. The sample carries 93,000 or so clones, roughly 82% recorded once. Sample: peripheral blood. These receptors all stem from a human donor in a cohort sampled during active COVID-19.

This clone came up a few times. This chain connects TRBV5-6 to TRBJ1-1; TRBD1 might be the D (5 bases). The CDR3 covers 14 residues. The V end lost 4 bases, the J end lost 5 bases, and 15 bases lay between the germline ends. Germline V CDR1 and CDR2: SGHDT, YYEEEE. The CDR3 nucleotides are TGTGCCAGCAGCCTGGGAGCGGGGGTGACTGAAGCTTTCTTT. Its translation: CASSLGAGVTEAFF.

The rearrangement joins TRBV7-8 to TRBJ1-2, with unresolved D. Germline V lookup: CDR1 SGHVS, CDR2 FQNEAQ. CDR3 length: 16 amino acids. V lost 1 base and J lost 5, with 17 bases in between. The CDR3 DNA follows: TGTGCCAGCAGCTTAGGCGGGCAGCCCAGTGGGTATGGCTACACCTTC. Protein: CASSLGGQPSGYGYTF.

The V gene is TRBV4-1, the J gene TRBJ1-4, with TRBD1 as a possible D gene (5 bases). The CDR3 sequence is 13 residues long. V was cut by 3 bases and J by 8 bases, with 10 bases left in between. Germline CDR1 is MGHRA and CDR2 is YSYEKL. The CDR3 DNA is TGCGCCAGCAGCCAGACCGACAGAGAAAAACTGTTTTTT. Amino acids: CASSQTDREKLFF.

V and J are TRBV9 and TRBJ1-2, with D possibly TRBD1 on 6 matching bases. Germline-derived CDR1 and CDR2 are SGDLS and YYNGEE. V shed 6 bases and J shed 0 bases, with 12 bases lying between them. CDR3 length: 14 residues. Written as DNA, the CDR3 is TGTGCCAGCACCTATAGGGGGACTAACTATGGCTACACCTTC. It translates to CASTYRGTNYGYTF.